The 21 T cell receptor beta chains listed next were all sequenced from one sample in a study of CD8 T cells in ankylosing spondylitis. Each CDR3 protein is one row after TCRdb ran MiXCR on the 5' RACE reads. There are tens of thousands of distinct CDR3 sequences in the sample; over 4% occur only once, and 2.2% lies in the top ten. Sequencing was done on a sample of blood, either unsorted or a sorted T cell fraction (not recorded which). The receptor set was obtained from a male donor with ankylosing spondylitis or in good health (not recorded which).

In this sample, this clonotype turned up many times. V and J are TRBV20-1 and TRBJ1-1; D is ambiguous. In germline, CDR1 is DFQATT, CDR2 SNEGSKA (reference sequence). This CDR3 region has 15 residues. V was trimmed by 3 bases and J by 5 bases, leaving 19 bases between them. The CDR3 is CSARTPLLGYTEAFF. The CDR3 DNA reads TGCAGTGCTAGGACACCCCTACTGGGTTATACTGAAGCTTTCTTT.

This clonotype was seen at least ten times. V is TRBV20-1 and J is TRBJ2-5; weak D call: TRBD1 (5 bases). The germline gives CDR1 DFQATT, CDR2 SNEGSKA (reference sequence). The germline V and J ends were trimmed by 3 bases and 4 bases, with 12 bases remaining between them. This CDR3 contains 13 residues. The chain's CDR3 is CSASSHRGETQYF. CDR3 sequence (DNA): TGCAGTGCTAGTTCCCATAGGGGAGAGACCCAGTACTTC.

This clonotype was counted at least ten times. The CDR3 here is CASSYSGGPSWELFF. DNA of the CDR3: TGTGCCAGCAGTTACTCAGGAGGGCCATCGTGGGAGCTGTTTTTT. The chain joins TRBV6-5 to TRBJ2-2, with D maybe TRBD2 (6 bases). Germline CDR1 and CDR2: MNHEY and SVGAGI. Between the trimmed V and J ends, which lost 0 bases and 9 bases, there was a span of 14 bases. This CDR3 has 15 amino acids.

Many counts were recorded for this clonotype. The gene calls are TRBV4-3 and TRBJ2-6, with D unresolved. Germline V gene data show CDR1 as LGHNA and CDR2 as YSLEER. CDR3 size: 15 residues. The ends were cut back, 4 bases at V and 0 bases at J, with 7 bases in the middle. CDR3 region: CASSPPGSGANVLTF. For the CDR3, the DNA is TGCGCCAGCAGCCCCCCAGGCTCTGGGGCCAACGTCCTGACTTTC.

V is TRBV20-1 and J is TRBJ2-3; 7 bases fit TRBD2. The ends lost 4 bases at V and 1 base at J; junction bases unmatched: 2. The CDR3 sequence is 13 residues long. CDR1 and CDR2 from the germline V gene are DFQATT and SNEGSKA (reference sequence). CDR3: CSATRGGTDTQYF. In DNA form, the CDR3 reads TGCAGTGCTACACGGGGGGGCACAGATACGCAGTATTTT.

At least ten counts were recorded for this clonotype. CDR3 in DNA: TGTGCCAGCAGTCGCCCTAGCGGGGGGGCCACCGGGGAGCTGTTTTTT. Its protein is CASSRPSGGATGELFF. The rearrangement links TRBV28 to TRBJ2-2; 12 nucleotides match TRBD2. Germline V CDR1 and CDR2: MDHEN, SYDVKM. This CDR3 has 16 residues. V shed 5 bases and J 4 bases; nucleotides not matched to a gene: 5.

In its sample, this clonotype was seen many times. The gene calls are TRBV20-1 and TRBJ1-2; D perhaps matches TRBD1 (6 bases). Germline CDR1 is DFQATT and CDR2 is SNEGSKA (reference sequence). This CDR3 is 13 amino acids long. The germline V and J ends were trimmed by 0 bases and 8 bases, with 13 bases remaining between them. CDR3 sequence reads: CSAREAAGEGYTF. The CDR3 DNA reads TGCAGTGCTAGAGAAGCAGCAGGGGAGGGCTACACCTTC.

The sample holds many counts of this clonotype. The chain employs TRBV28 and TRBJ2-5; possibly TRBD2 for D (5 bases). V was shortened by 4 bases and J by 1 base, with 10 bases between the two germline ends. Germline lookup yields CDR1 MDHEN and CDR2 SYDVKM. The CDR3 is made up of 14 amino acids. The CDR3 loop is CASSSTGSQETQYF. CDR3 nucleotide sequence: TGTGCCAGCAGTTCGACTGGGAGCCAAGAGACCCAGTACTTC.

This clonotype appeared many times. J is TRBJ1-1 and V is TRBV25-1; D not resolved. This CDR3 has 10 amino acids. Trimming stripped 9 bases from V and 7 bases from J, with 9 bases between. Per the germline V gene, CDR1 is MGHDK and CDR2 is SYGVNS. In DNA form, the CDR3 reads TGTGCCAGTCGTAGTGGTGAAGCTTTCTTT. It yields the protein CASRSGEAFF.

This clonotype was detected ten times or more. The rearrangement uses TRBV3-1 and TRBJ2-1; 9 bases align to TRBD2. Germline lookup yields CDR1 LGHDT and CDR2 YNNKEL (reference sequence). CDR3 length equals 17 residues. V lost 3 bases, J lost 0 bases, and 6 bases stayed unmatched. The DNA for the CDR3 is TGTGCCAGCAGCCAGGCTAGCGGGGCGAGCTCCTACAATGAGCAGTTCTTC. Protein sequence: CASSQASGASSYNEQFF.

In its sample, this clonotype was seen many times. V is TRBV12-3 or TRBV12-4 and J is TRBJ1-5, with TRBD1 as a possible D gene (6 bases). This CDR3 has 16 residues. V lost 3 bases to trimming and J lost 1 base, with 13 bases between them. Here the CDR3 reads CASSFSGAKSNQPQHF. CDR3 nucleotides: TGTGCCAGCAGTTTCTCAGGGGCCAAAAGCAATCAGCCCCAGCATTTT.

In this sample, this clonotype turned up many times. The rearrangement links TRBV18 to TRBJ1-1, with D hard to call. Trimming pared 3 bases from V and 1 base from J, leaving 12 bases between. Germline CDR1 reads KGHSH; CDR2 reads LQKENI. This CDR3 contains 15 residues. DNA for the CDR3: TGTGCCAGCTCACCCTCTTTCTTAGAGAACACTGAAGCTTTCTTT. Protein: CASSPSFLENTEAFF.

Only a few counts were recorded for this clonotype. The CDR3 sequence: CASSSTFGNIQYF. For the CDR3, the DNA is TGTGCCAGCAGCTCCACTTTTGGGAACATTCAGTACTTC. The chain joins TRBV7-2 to TRBJ2-4; D gene uncertain. Germline assignment: CDR1 SGHTA and CDR2 FQGNSA. CDR3 size: 13 residues. Deletions cut 4 bases from V and 7 bases from J, with 11 bases between.

This clonotype was seen ten or more times. The V call is TRBV15, the J call TRBJ2-2; 7 bases are shared with TRBD1. The V gene end was trimmed by 0 bases and the J gene end by 7 bases; junction bases not matched to a gene: 8. There are 16 residues in the CDR3. The germline gives CDR1 LNHNV, CDR2 YYDKDF (reference sequence). CDR3 in DNA: TGTGCCACCAGCAGAGAACGACAGGGAACGAGCGGGGAGCTGTTTTTT. Translating gives CATSRERQGTSGELFF.

The sample holds many counts of this clonotype. The genes are TRBV18 and TRBJ2-7; D is undetermined. The germline V gene encodes CDR1 KGHSH and CDR2 LQKENI. V was trimmed by 3 bases and J by 4 bases, leaving 13 bases between them. The CDR3 is made up of 14 amino acids. The CDR3 region has the DNA TGTGCCAGCTCACCGAGGCCAGAACCTTACGAGCAGTACTTC. This sequence encodes CASSPRPEPYEQYF.

This clonotype was observed a handful of times. The chain uses TRBV2 and TRBJ1-2; unclear D gene. Deletions cut 3 bases from V and 4 bases from J, with 9 bases between. CDR3 length equals 13 residues. CDR1 and CDR2 (germline): SNHLY, FYNNEI. The DNA for the CDR3 is TGTGCCAGCAGTGACGGACGGATCTATGGCTACACCTTC. Its translation: CASSDGRIYGYTF.

This clonotype has at least ten counts. The chain combines TRBV28 with TRBJ2-5, with D perhaps TRBD1 (6 bases). V lost 9 bases to trimming and J lost 1 base, with 12 bases between them. CDR1 and CDR2 (germline): MDHEN, SYDVKM. The CDR3 has 13 residues. Here the CDR3 reads CASSEGGQETQYF. CDR3 coding DNA: TGTGCCAGTTCGGAAGGGGGCCAAGAGACCCAGTACTTC.

There are many counts of this clonotype. The chain links TRBV9 to TRBJ1-2, with D maybe TRBD1 (6 bases). The V gene lost 0 bases and the J gene lost 3 bases, with 15 bases spanning the gap. The CDR3 covers 16 residues. The germline CDR1 and CDR2 sequences are SGDLS and YYNGEE. This CDR3 is CASSVEQGGRDYGYTF. The CDR3 region has the DNA TGTGCCAGCAGCGTAGAACAGGGAGGAAGGGACTATGGCTACACCTTC.

The sample holds many counts of this clonotype. The chain employs TRBV4-2 and TRBJ1-1; D not resolved. Per the germline V gene, CDR1 is LGHNA and CDR2 is YNFKEQ. The CDR3 contains 15 residues. Trimming took off 0 bases at V and 2 bases at J, with 10 bases between the two ends. CDR3 amino acids: CASSQDRSINTEAFF. CDR3 coding DNA: TGTGCCAGCAGCCAAGATCGGAGCATTAACACTGAAGCTTTCTTT.

In its sample, this clonotype was seen many times. The chain recombines TRBV20-1 with TRBJ1-5, with D perhaps TRBD1 (5 bases). The CDR3 length is 15 residues. Germline values: CDR1 DFQATT, CDR2 SNEGSKA (reference sequence). Deletions cut 0 bases from V and 1 base from J, with 10 bases between. The CDR3 DNA sequence: TGCAGTGCTAGAGAACAAGGGGTCAGCAATCAGCCCCAGCATTTT. Amino acid sequence: CSAREQGVSNQPQHF.

This clonotype was found many times. The J gene is TRBJ2-3, the V gene TRBV9; TRBD2 matches at 10 bases. The CDR3 sequence is 17 residues long. J lost 0 bases, V lost 2 bases, and 6 bases had no gene match. Per germline, CDR1 SGDLS and CDR2 YYNGEE. The CDR3 DNA reads TGTGCCAGCAGCGTTAGCGGGGGGACTCCTAGCACAGATACGCAGTATTTT. Its protein is CASSVSGGTPSTDTQYF.